This entry lists 32 T cell receptor beta chains sequenced from one sample in a study of cytomegalovirus exposure and HLA in healthy donors. With 60 Vbeta and 13 Jbeta primers, the PCR was carried out. Assay: immunoSEQ multiplex PCR; the TCRdb copy retains only in-frame clones and omits some. This table has about 130,000 clones, less than 80% appearing once. The sample was PBMCs. All receptors derive from a man between 35 and 55 years old in good health and CMV-seropositive.

The gene calls are TRBV15 and TRBJ1-1; TRBD1 aligns across 9 bases. CDR1 is LNHNV, CDR2 YYDKDF, per germline (reference sequence). This CDR3 comprises 16 residues. Unmatched junction bases numbered 6, after V lost 0 bases and J lost 4 bases. The CDR3 protein is CATSRDLGQGGTEAFF. The CDR3 DNA reads as TGTGCCACCAGCAGAGATTTGGGACAGGGTGGCACTGAAGCTTTCTTT.

The rearrangement uses TRBV2 and TRBJ2-1, with 9 bases lining up with TRBD2. The CDR3 is 14 residues long. Trimming cost V 4 bases and J 7 bases; bases outside gene matches: 5. CDR1 and CDR2 (germline): SNHLY, FYNNEI. The CDR3 here is CASSVLAGRNEQFF. CDR3 nucleotide sequence: TGTGCCAGCAGTGTTCTAGCGGGAAGGAATGAGCAGTTCTTC.

In regard to this clone: A junction end diverges from the germline sequence, so it may reflect a read error. The CDR3 is CTSSPRPGTGSTYNEQFF. In nucleotides, the CDR3 is TGTACCAGCAGTCCGCGTCCCGGGACAGGGAGCACCTACAATGAGCAGTTCTTC. V gene TRBV27 combines with J gene TRBJ2-1; 9 bases fit TRBD1. Germline V gene sequence: CDR1 MNHEY, CDR2 SMNVEV (reference sequence). The CDR3 runs 18 residues.

This chain links TRBV19 with TRBJ1-2; no definite D call. V shed 0 bases and J shed 7 bases, with 15 bases lying between them. CDR1 is LNHDA and CDR2 is SQIVND in the germline V gene (reference sequence). This CDR3 contains 15 residues. CDR3 in amino acids: CASSIDRAGAVGYTF. The CDR3 DNA sequence: TGTGCCAGTAGTATAGATCGGGCGGGTGCGGTTGGCTACACCTTC.

The chain links TRBV19 to TRBJ1-5; possible D gene TRBD1, 5 bases. CDR1 and CDR2 from the germline V gene are LNHDA and SQIVND (reference sequence). This CDR3 contains 16 residues. Trimming left V 1 base short and J 6 bases short, with 16 bases between. CDR3 DNA: TGTGCCAGTAGTATAGTGGGGCAGGGAGGGACTCAGCCCCAGCATTTT. Its protein product is CASSIVGQGGTQPQHF.

This chain uses TRBV27 with TRBJ1-3; 9 bases line up with TRBD1. V trimming: 5 bases; J trimming: 8 bases; junction bases outside the gene matches: 16. The CDR3 extends over 17 amino acids. Germline values: CDR1 MNHEY, CDR2 SMNVEV (reference sequence). CDR3 sequence (DNA): TGTGCCAGCAGTGCACTTCAAACAGGGGGCCTAACGGACACCATATATTTT. It codes for CASSALQTGGLTDTIYF.

This clone was recorded a few times. The chain is built from TRBV11-3 and TRBJ2-1, with TRBD1 matching over 10 bases. CDR3 length equals 15 residues. Germline V gene lookup returns CDR1 SGHNT and CDR2 YENEEA. V shed 5 bases and J 7 bases; nucleotides not matched to a gene: 8. CDR3 DNA sequence: TGTGCCAGCAGCACCGGGACAGGGGAGGCGAATGAGCAGTTCTTC. Its translation is CASSTGTGEANEQFF.

The chain joins TRBV27 to TRBJ1-1, with D maybe TRBD1 (6 bases). Trimming cost V 5 bases and J 1 base, with 11 bases left between them. Looked up from germline, CDR1 is MNHEY and CDR2 is SMNVEV (reference sequence). The CDR3 consists of 14 residues. CDR3 residues: CASSLRTANTEAFF. The CDR3 bases are TGTGCCAGCAGTCTCCGGACAGCGAACACTGAAGCTTTCTTT.

The chain has TRBV5-8 and TRBJ1-1, with D hard to call. Trimming left V 0 bases short and J 1 base short, with 7 bases between. Germline V gene sequence: CDR1 SGHTS, CDR2 YDEGEE. The CDR3 is made up of 14 amino acids. The CDR3 bases are TGTGCCAGCAGCTTGGGACTGGGGAACACTGAAGCTTTCTTT. The encoded protein is CASSLGLGNTEAFF.

This clone has only a few counts. The V and J genes are TRBV4-1 and TRBJ2-1, with D maybe TRBD1 (5 bases). V was trimmed by 0 bases and J by 3 bases, leaving 6 bases between them. The CDR3 spans 14 residues. Germline V lookup: CDR1 MGHRA, CDR2 YSYEKL. The CDR3 here is CASSQEDSYNEQFF. The CDR3 bases are TGCGCCAGCAGCCAAGAAGACAGCTACAATGAGCAGTTCTTC.

The gene calls are TRBV23-1 and TRBJ1-5, with 10 bases identical to TRBD1. TRBV23-1 falls under the ORF class, with uncertain function. This CDR3 region has 18 residues. Unmatched junction bases numbered 8, after V lost 3 bases and J lost 0 bases. The CDR3 loop is CASSHSGQGPNSNQPQHF. In DNA, the CDR3 is TGCGCCAGCAGTCACTCGGGACAGGGGCCAAATAGCAATCAGCCCCAGCATTTT.

In nucleotides, the CDR3 is TGTGCCAGCAGCTCGCGCGGAGCGGGAGTATACAATGAGCAGTTCTTC. Protein product: CASSSRGAGVYNEQFF. V usage is TRBV5-4 and J usage is TRBJ2-1, with TRBD2 identical over 8 bases. CDR3 length: 16 amino acids. Per germline, CDR1 SGHNT and CDR2 YYREEE (reference sequence). J lost 4 bases, V lost 3 bases, and 9 bases had no gene match.

This clone was counted a few times. The chain joins TRBV28 to TRBJ2-7, with D perhaps matching TRBD1 (5 bases). Germline V CDR1 and CDR2: MDHEN, SYDVKM. The V gene lost 5 bases and the J gene lost 9 bases, with 17 bases spanning the gap. This CDR3 is 13 amino acids long. CDR3 residues: CASSLLLQGGQYF. In DNA, the CDR3 is TGTGCCAGCAGTCTACTCCTGCAGGGCGGGCAGTACTTC.

The chain has TRBV5-1 and TRBJ2-5, with 7 positions matching TRBD1. Looked up from germline, CDR1 is SGHRS and CDR2 is YFSETQ. The V segment lost 6 bases and the J segment 4 bases; nucleotides outside the gene matches: 15. CDR3 length: 16 amino acids. This CDR3 reads CASTRGQYRGGETQYF. CDR3 nucleotide sequence: TGCGCCAGCACCCGTGGGCAATACAGGGGCGGAGAGACCCAGTACTTC.

The CDR3 coding sequence is TGTGCCAGCAGTCGCTCCGGGAAGGTGGATGGCTACACCTTC. Translating gives CASSRSGKVDGYTF. The gene calls are TRBV6-5 and TRBJ1-2; D is undetermined. CDR1 is MNHEY and CDR2 is SVGAGI in the germline V gene. V lost 5 bases to trimming and J lost 6 bases, with 16 bases between them. This CDR3 comprises 14 residues.

The V call is TRBV28, the J call TRBJ1-2; the D gene is possibly TRBD1 (5 bases). The CDR3 has 15 amino acids. Germline-derived CDR1 and CDR2 are MDHEN and SYDVKM. The V end lost 5 bases, the J end lost 4 bases, and 17 bases lay between the germline ends. CDR3 residues: CASSGSLTEVYGYTF. The CDR3 DNA reads as TGTGCCAGCAGTGGGTCCCTGACAGAAGTCTATGGCTACACCTTC.

This clone has a handful of counts. The rearrangement links TRBV7-2 to TRBJ1-2; D gene unclear. The CDR3 has 13 amino acids. Germline V gives CDR1 SGHTA, CDR2 FQGNSA. V was trimmed by 5 bases and J by 8 bases, leaving 15 bases between them. The CDR3 loop is CASSPAVAPGYTF. The CDR3 DNA sequence: TGTGCCAGCAGCCCGGCCGTAGCCCCGGGCTACACCTTC.

The chain uses TRBV29-1 and TRBJ2-2; 9 bases match TRBD2. V shed 5 bases, J shed 1 base, and the junction held 5 bases outside the gene matches. From germline, CDR1 is SQVTM and CDR2 ANQGSEA. The CDR3 has 15 residues. The CDR3 DNA follows: TGCAGCGTTACTACTAGCGGGTTGAACACCGGGGAGCTGTTTTTT. It is translated as CSVTTSGLNTGELFF.

CDR3 DNA sequence: TGTGCCAGCAGCTTAGGAGGGTCGGACACCGGGGAGCTGTTTTTT. It encodes CASSLGGSDTGELFF. The rearrangement joins TRBV7-6 to TRBJ2-2; D possibly corresponds to TRBD2 (5 bases). V was trimmed by 1 base and J by 3 bases, leaving 9 bases between them. The CDR3 totals 15 residues. CDR1 SGHVS and CDR2 FNYEAQ come from the germline V gene.

The chain combines TRBV7-8 with TRBJ2-3; 14 bases match TRBD2. V lost 4 bases, J lost 4 bases, and 16 bases stayed unmatched. There are 20 residues in the CDR3. CDR1 is SGHVS, CDR2 FQNEAQ, per germline. CDR3 sequence: CASSYLRTSGRWGIPDTQYF. Here the CDR3 DNA reads TGTGCCAGCAGCTACCTCAGGACTAGCGGGAGGTGGGGGATCCCAGATACGCAGTATTTT.

The V call is TRBV6-5, the J call TRBJ2-5; D is perhaps TRBD2 (6 bases). Trimming took 2 bases from V and 5 from J, leaving 15 bases between them. This CDR3 is built from 15 residues. Germline CDR1 reads MNHEY; CDR2 reads SVGAGI. CDR3 in DNA: TGTGCCAGCAGTTACGGGACTCGCGTAGGGGAGACCCAGTACTTC. This codes for CASSYGTRVGETQYF.

The chain has TRBV27 and TRBJ1-1, with no clear D. CDR1 and CDR2 from the germline V gene are MNHEY and SMNVEV (reference sequence). V gave up 6 bases and J gave up 2 bases, with 13 bases separating them. The CDR3 covers 14 residues. CDR3 loop: CASSSSRANTEAFF. The CDR3 DNA sequence: TGTGCCAGCAGCTCTTCCCGAGCAAACACTGAAGCTTTCTTT.

The gene calls are TRBV19 and TRBJ2-3, with D perhaps TRBD1 (5 bases). CDR1 and CDR2 from the germline V gene are LNHDA and SQIVND (reference sequence). The CDR3 consists of 13 residues. V gave up 10 bases and J gave up 1 base, with 12 bases separating them. CDR3 in amino acids: CATSTERTDTQYF. CDR3 bases: TGTGCCACCTCGACAGAGCGCACAGATACGCAGTATTTT.

The chain couples TRBV9 to TRBJ2-3, with 10 bases aligning to TRBD2. J was trimmed by 4 bases and V by 3 bases; bases with no gene match: 5. The V gene's germline CDR1 is SGDLS and CDR2 YYNGEE. The CDR3 contains 15 residues. DNA of the CDR3: TGTGCCAGCAGCGAGCGGGAGGGGAGGGCAGATACGCAGTATTTT. It codes for CASSEREGRADTQYF.

The rearrangement uses TRBV27 and TRBJ2-3; 9 bases are a match to TRBD1. Germline V gene sequence: CDR1 MNHEY, CDR2 SMNVEV (reference sequence). V gave up 1 base and J gave up 5 bases; unmatched junction bases: 7. The CDR3 loop spans 16 amino acids. The CDR3 DNA sequence: TGTGCCAGCAGTTTATTACCGGGACAGGGAGGAGATACGCAGTATTTT. It codes for CASSLLPGQGGDTQYF.

Here the CDR3 DNA reads TGTGCCATCAGTGAGGACCAGGGCGCGGGGGAGCAGTACTTC. As protein: CAISEDQGAGEQYF. The chain recombines TRBV10-3 with TRBJ2-7; D might be TRBD2 (6 bases). Germline CDR1 reads ENHRY; CDR2 reads SYGVKD. Trimming shortened V by 2 bases and J by 7 bases, and 15 bases separated the two germline ends. There are 14 residues in the CDR3.

This sequence joins TRBV28 and TRBJ1-5; TRBD1 might be the D (5 bases). With 2 bases removed from V and 4 bases from J, the gap between germline ends came to 9 bases. Germline CDR1 MDHEN, CDR2 SYDVKM. The CDR3 is 14 residues long. This CDR3 reads CASSLVTANQPQHF. The CDR3 region has the DNA TGTGCCAGCAGTTTAGTGACAGCTAATCAGCCCCAGCATTTT.

The rearrangement joins TRBV9 to TRBJ2-7, with no clear D. V lost 0 bases to trimming and J lost 4 bases, with 11 bases between them. The germline gives CDR1 SGDLS, CDR2 YYNGEE. The CDR3 covers 14 residues. CDR3 sequence reads: CASSVGGTKYEQYF. The CDR3 region has the DNA TGTGCCAGCAGCGTAGGTGGCACCAAATACGAGCAGTACTTC. The whole variable domain, filled in from reference TRBV9 and TRBJ2-7, reads DSGVTQTPKHLITATGQRVTLRCSPRSGDLSVYWYQQSLDQGLQFLIQYYNGEERAKGNILERFSAQQFPDLHSELNLSSLELGDSALYFCASSVGGTKYEQYFGPGTRLTVT.

The gene calls are TRBV9 and TRBJ1-2; TRBD1 matches 12 bases. The CDR3 runs to 17 residues. V lost 0 bases and J lost 8; bases outside the gene matches: 11. Germline V gene data show CDR1 as SGDLS and CDR2 as YYNGEE. DNA for the CDR3: TGTGCCAGCAGCGTAGGGGACAGGGGGCGAGTTGTCGGAGGCTACACCTTC. Amino acid sequence: CASSVGDRGRVVGGYTF.

Note on this clone: This specimen includes other DNA sequences encoding the same CDR3. The CDR3 sequence is CASSLDRGPNQPQHF. The CDR3 bases are TGCGCCAGCAGCTTGGACAGGGGTCCAAATCAGCCCCAGCATTTT. The genes are TRBV5-1 and TRBJ1-5; 7 bases are shared with TRBD1. The V and J ends lost 0 bases and 4 bases, in that order; junction bases with no gene match: 4. Germline CDR1 and CDR2: SGHRS and YFSETQ. CDR3 length: 15 amino acids.

V and J are TRBV4-2 and TRBJ2-4; D might be TRBD1 (6 bases). This CDR3 has 14 amino acids. CDR1 and CDR2 (germline): LGHNA, YNFKEQ. V lost 9 bases to trimming and J lost 0 bases, with 12 bases between them. In DNA, the CDR3 is TGTGCCAGTACTACGACAGGAGCCAAAAACATTCAGTACTTC. Protein sequence: CASTTTGAKNIQYF.

This sequence joins TRBV29-1 and TRBJ2-7, with 11 nucleotides matching TRBD2. This CDR3 contains 14 residues. From germline, CDR1 is SQVTM and CDR2 ANQGSEA. The junction had 2 bases not matched to a gene; V was cut back by 2 bases and J by 2 bases. CDR3 coding DNA: TGCAGCGTTGAATTGACTAGCGGGACCTACGAGCAGTACTTC. Its protein is CSVELTSGTYEQYF.